The clone carrying this TCR beta chain has more than one count but fewer than ten. The sample originates from a study of blood T cells in healthy people across ages. CDR3 length: 15 residues. Germline-derived CDR1 and CDR2 are LGHDT and YNNKEL (reference sequence). Then a second PCR, running about 6 to 12 cycles, was carried out with a sample-barcoded 5' primer and a J-beta primer mix. From the 5' RACE reads, TCRdb called clonotypes with MiXCR, one entry per CDR3 protein. The sample holds around 1,000,000 distinct CDR3 sequences, 20% to 25% seen once. The same specimen was also included in a second study, on T cells of mothers and their children.

The specimen was blood. The rearrangement joins TRBV3-1 to TRBJ2-5, with 9 bases matching TRBD2. The J call could be wrong; TRBJ2-7 is a better fit for the DNA end. This TCR came from a girl aged 2 to 9 in good health. This chain's CDR3 is CASSQDLGTSSEQYF. The CDR3 DNA follows: TGTGCCAGCAGCCAAGATCTTGGGACTAGCAGCGAGCAGTACTTC.